These 9 T cell receptor beta chains share one sample of origin, sequenced in a study of blood T cells in healthy people across ages. Next came a second PCR, run for about 6 to 12 cycles, which used a sample-barcoded 5' primer along with a J-beta primer mix. TCRdb reprocessed the 5' RACE reads with MiXCR, giving one entry per CDR3 protein. This sample has about 560,000 distinct CDR3 sequences, with 27% found just once. The data were also submitted as part of a second study, on T cells of mothers and their children.

Sequenced material: blood. The receptors stem from a boy aged 2 to 10 in good health.

This chain links TRBV9 with TRBJ2-5, with TRBD1 identical over 10 bases. Matching the DNA end better, TRBJ2-7 makes the J call doubtful. Germline CDR1 SGDLS, CDR2 YYNGEE. The CDR3 sequence is 16 residues long. The CDR3 bases are TGTGCCAGCAGCGTTGGTGGGACAGGGGCTATCTACGAGCAGTACTTC. Amino acid sequence: CASSVGGTGAIYEQYF.

This clonotype was detected only once. The chain has TRBV4-2 and TRBJ2-3; D uncertain. The CDR3 runs 14 residues. V lost 5 bases, J lost 6 bases, and 15 bases lay in between. The germline V gene encodes CDR1 LGHNA and CDR2 YNFKEQ. As DNA, the CDR3 is TGTGCCAGCAGCTCAGCCAGTATGGTGGATACGCAGTATTTT. This gives the protein CASSSASMVDTQYF.

This clonotype showed up just a few times. This chain links TRBV6-5 with TRBJ1-2; 8 bases agree with TRBD1. Germline lookup yields CDR1 MNHEY and CDR2 SVGAGI. The length of the CDR3 is 18 residues. V dropped 0 bases and J dropped 8; count of bases not matched to a gene: 17. The CDR3 sequence: CASSYSSYVGTGGEGYTF. CDR3 DNA sequence: TGTGCCAGCAGTTACTCGTCGTACGTCGGAACAGGGGGAGAGGGCTACACCTTC.

The chain carries TRBV5-1 and TRBJ1-1, with 7 bases lining up with TRBD1. In germline, CDR1 is SGHRS, CDR2 YFSETQ. Losses at the gene ends were 7 bases for V and 4 bases for J; bases not matched to a gene: 4. This CDR3 spans 12 amino acids. CDR3 region: CASGRGGTEAFF. The CDR3 coding sequence is TGCGCCAGCGGCAGGGGGGGCACTGAAGCTTTCTTT. Combining the CDR3 with reference TRBV5-1 and TRBJ1-1 gives the whole variable domain KAGVTQTPRYLIKTRGQQVTLSCSPISGHRSVSWYQQTPGQGLQFLFEYFSETQRNKGNFPGRFSGRQFSNSRSEMNVSTLELGDSALYLCASGRGGTEAFFGQGTRLTVV.

The rearrangement joins TRBV14 to TRBJ2-5, with a weak D call TRBD1 (6 bases). Gene TRBJ2-7 matches the end of the DNA better, so the J call may be wrong. From germline, CDR1 is SGHDN and CDR2 FVKESK. The CDR3 consists of 15 residues. The CDR3 region is CASSQDTGIHYEQYF. The CDR3 nucleotides are TGTGCCAGCAGCCAAGATACAGGGATCCACTACGAGCAGTACTTC.

This chain connects TRBV14 to TRBJ2-1; 13 bases are a match to TRBD2. In germline, CDR1 is SGHDN, CDR2 FVKESK. This CDR3 is 14 amino acids long. V dropped 6 bases and J dropped 4; count of bases not matched to a gene: 0. The CDR3 nucleotides read TGTGCCAGCAGGACTAGCGGGAGGTACAATGAGCAGTTCTTC. This sequence encodes CASRTSGRYNEQFF.

In this sample, this clonotype turned up a few times. The chain joins TRBV5-1 to TRBJ2-5; 11 bases are a match to TRBD2. Germline-derived CDR1 and CDR2 are SGHRS and YFSETQ. This CDR3 comprises 17 residues. V lost 0 bases to trimming and J lost 4 bases; unmatched junction nucleotides: 8. The CDR3 loop reads CASSLAGSGGAGETQYF. The CDR3 nucleotides are TGCGCCAGCAGCTTGGCTGGTAGCGGGGGGGCCGGAGAGACCCAGTACTTC.

The sample holds a few counts of this clonotype. The V call is TRBV7-9, the J call TRBJ2-4; D gene unclear. The CDR3 extends over 13 amino acids. V gave up 4 bases and J gave up 5 bases, with 9 bases separating them. Germline CDR1 SEHNR, CDR2 FQNEAQ (reference sequence). CDR3 sequence (DNA): TGTGCCAGCAGCTCCCTGGGCCAAAACATTCAGTACTTC. It encodes CASSSLGQNIQYF. Full variable domain (rest looked up from reference TRBV7-9 and TRBJ2-4): DTGVSQNPRHKITKRGQNVTFRCDPISEHNRLYWYRQTLGQGPEFLTYFQNEAQLEKSRLLSDRFSAERPKGSFSTLEIQRTEQGDSAMYLCASSSLGQNIQYFGAGTRLSVL.

CDR3 amino acids: CASSPMGVENYGYTF. CDR3 nucleotide sequence: TGTGCCAGCAGCCCAATGGGGGTGGAGAACTATGGCTACACCTTC. The chain recombines TRBV11-2 with TRBJ1-2; D is possibly TRBD1 (5 bases). V was cut by 5 bases and J by 2 bases, with 15 bases left in between. Germline assignment: CDR1 SGHAT and CDR2 FQNNGV. The CDR3 length is 15 residues.